This passage covers 32 T cell receptor beta chains from one sample sequenced in a study of OX40 agonist ivuxolimab in advanced cancers. Receptor amplification or capture employed the immunoSEQ multiplex PCR assay. TCRdb re-hosts the immuneACCESS table, in-frame sequences only. Its copies lack some clones; in the studies checked, an unresolved V gene accounts for under half of them, and the cause for the rest is not known. Within this sample are roughly 50,000 clones, with around nine tenths of them counted one time only. Approximately 10% of the sample is held by the ten biggest clonotypes. This specimen consisted of CD4+ or CD8+ T cells sorted from blood, obtained in a trial of the OX40 agonist ivuxolimab. Receptor source: an adult with an advanced solid tumor such as melanoma, head and neck, liver or kidney cancer.

The chain uses TRBV10-3 and TRBJ1-1; 11 positions agree with TRBD1. The ends lost 1 base at V and 2 bases at J; junction bases unmatched: 3. Germline V gene sequence: CDR1 ENHRY, CDR2 SYGVKD. The CDR3 spans 16 residues. The CDR3 loop reads CAISEWTGGLNTEAFF. As DNA, the CDR3 is TGTGCCATCAGTGAGTGGACAGGGGGCTTAAACACTGAAGCTTTCTTT.

This clone was picked up a small number of times. The chain is built from TRBV11-3 and TRBJ2-2; TRBD2 is a possible D gene (5 bases). Germline CDR1 is SGHNT and CDR2 is YENEEA. V was shortened by 1 base and J by 7 bases, with 13 bases between the two germline ends. The CDR3 is 15 amino acids. The CDR3 here is CASSLATSVIGELFF. The CDR3 nucleotides are TGTGCCAGCAGCTTAGCAACTAGTGTTATCGGGGAGCTGTTTTTT.

This clone ranks as medium-sized. This chain links TRBV7-8 with TRBJ1-1, with unresolved D. V shed 5 bases and J shed 1 base, with 11 bases lying between them. The CDR3 consists of 14 residues. Germline CDR1 is SGHVS and CDR2 is FQNEAQ. CDR3: CASSHEGQNTEAFF. The CDR3, as DNA: TGTGCCAGCAGCCATGAGGGCCAGAACACTGAAGCTTTCTTT.

The V and J genes are TRBV11-2 and TRBJ2-7; 9 nucleotides agree with TRBD1. CDR3 length: 15 amino acids. Unmatched junction bases numbered 7, after V lost 4 bases and J lost 3 bases. Germline CDR1 is SGHAT and CDR2 is FQNNGV. CDR3 sequence: CASSSAGQGFYEQYF. The DNA for the CDR3 is TGTGCCAGCAGCTCAGCAGGACAGGGGTTCTACGAGCAGTACTTC.

The V and J genes are TRBV9 and TRBJ2-5; D is undetermined. The V end was cut by 3 bases, the J end by 5 bases, with 20 bases between. The CDR3 is 16 residues long. Germline loops: CDR1 SGDLS, CDR2 YYNGEE. The CDR3 region is CASSAQDGPKLETQYF. CDR3 in DNA: TGTGCCAGCAGCGCCCAGGACGGACCGAAGCTCGAGACCCAGTACTTC.

The chain combines TRBV7-9 with TRBJ2-7, with D uncertain. Looked up from germline, CDR1 is SEHNR and CDR2 is FQNEAQ (reference sequence). There are 15 residues in the CDR3. V was cut by 3 bases and J by 0 bases, with 12 bases left in between. CDR3 nucleotide sequence: TGTGCCAGCAGCTTTGCGACCACACTCTCCTACGAGCAGTACTTC. Amino acids: CASSFATTLSYEQYF.

V gene TRBV9 combines with J gene TRBJ1-3; the D is unclear. Trimming took 2 bases from V and 0 from J, leaving 12 bases between them. Germline values: CDR1 SGDLS, CDR2 YYNGEE. The CDR3 extends over 16 amino acids. The CDR3 sequence: CASSVRTGISGNTIYF. Here the CDR3 DNA reads TGTGCCAGCAGCGTGCGGACTGGAATCTCTGGAAACACCATATATTTT. Supplemented by reference TRBV9 and TRBJ1-3, the full variable domain reads DSGVTQTPKHLITATGQRVTLRCSPRSGDLSVYWYQQSLDQGLQFLIQYYNGEERAKGNILERFSAQQFPDLHSELNLSSLELGDSALYFCASSVRTGISGNTIYFGEGSWLTVV.

The chain has TRBV4-3 and TRBJ1-3, with no clear D. With 0 bases removed from V and 8 bases from J, the gap between germline ends came to 8 bases. The CDR3 is made up of 13 amino acids. Germline V lookup: CDR1 LGHNA, CDR2 YSLEER. This CDR3 reads CASSQDWQDTIYF. CDR3 bases: TGCGCCAGCAGCCAAGATTGGCAGGACACCATATATTTT.

The V call is TRBV4-3, the J call TRBJ1-1; a weak D match, TRBD1 (6 bases). The CDR3 is 14 residues long. The germline V and J ends were trimmed by 4 bases and 11 bases, with 20 bases remaining between them. CDR1 is LGHNA and CDR2 is YSLEER in the germline V gene. The CDR3 sequence: CASSPTPGGLEAFF. CDR3 nucleotide sequence: TGCGCCAGCAGCCCAACACCCGGGGGGCTGGAGGCTTTCTTT.

This rearrangement joins TRBV13 to TRBJ1-1, with TRBD1 matching over 9 bases. Germline V gene sequence: CDR1 PRHDT, CDR2 FYEKMQ (reference sequence). Unmatched junction bases numbered 14, after V lost 5 bases and J lost 7 bases. The CDR3 length is 16 residues. CDR3 DNA sequence: TGTGCCAGCAGCAAACAGGGGGCGTTGAAGTACATTGAAGCTTTCTTT. Protein product: CASSKQGALKYIEAFF.

This clone occurred once. This sequence joins TRBV5-1 and TRBJ1-3; D unclear. In germline, CDR1 is SGHRS, CDR2 YFSETQ. The CDR3 totals 16 residues. V lost 0 bases to trimming and J lost 0 bases, with 10 bases between them. The CDR3 is CASSLAGLLSGNTIYF. The CDR3 coding sequence is TGCGCCAGCAGCTTGGCCGGTCTGCTCTCTGGAAACACCATATATTTT.

This clone was seen just once. The genes are TRBV7-6 and TRBJ2-7; a weak D match, TRBD1 (7 bases). CDR1 is SGHVS and CDR2 is FNYEAQ in the germline V gene. The V end lost 2 bases, the J end lost 2 bases, and 19 bases lay between the germline ends. The CDR3 consists of 17 residues. The DNA for the CDR3 is TGTGCCAGCAGCTTATCGGTAGGCGGGACAGAGACCTACGAGCAGTACTTC. It translates to CASSLSVGGTETYEQYF.

Only a few counts were recorded for this clone. The V gene is TRBV9, the J gene TRBJ1-2; D is possibly TRBD1 (5 bases). V was clipped by 5 bases and J by 1 base, with 9 bases between them. The germline V gene has CDR1 SGDLS and CDR2 YYNGEE. The CDR3 spans 13 residues. The CDR3 is CASRMDNNYGYTF. The DNA for the CDR3 is TGTGCCAGCAGGATGGACAATAACTATGGCTACACCTTC.

This clone was picked up a small number of times. The chain uses TRBV7-9 and TRBJ1-2; no definite D call. This CDR3 region has 13 residues. V was pared by 0 bases and J by 4 bases, with 6 bases between. The germline CDR1 and CDR2 sequences are SEHNR and FQNEAQ (reference sequence). The CDR3 DNA sequence: TGTGCCAGCAGCTTAGCAGGGTTCTATGGCTACACCTTC. This sequence encodes CASSLAGFYGYTF.

The chain recombines TRBV27 with TRBJ2-7, with 9 positions matching TRBD2. The CDR3 has 14 residues. Germline V gives CDR1 MNHEY, CDR2 SMNVEV (reference sequence). V shed 2 bases and J 5 bases; nucleotides not matched to a gene: 4. CDR3 in amino acids: CASSLASGTHEQYF. Written as DNA, the CDR3 is TGTGCCAGCAGTTTAGCTAGCGGGACCCACGAGCAGTACTTC.

The chain combines TRBV27 with TRBJ2-3; the D gene is possibly TRBD2 (5 bases). Deletions cut 9 bases from V and 2 bases from J, with 15 bases between. This CDR3 has 14 amino acids. The germline V gene encodes CDR1 MNHEY and CDR2 SMNVEV (reference sequence). CDR3 residues: CASGRGRDTDTQYF. The CDR3 DNA reads TGTGCCAGTGGGAGAGGCCGGGACACAGATACGCAGTATTTT.

The CDR3 protein is CASSLAAGGIGGYTEAFF. In DNA, the CDR3 is TGTGCCAGCAGCTTAGCTGCAGGGGGGATAGGGGGGTATACTGAAGCTTTCTTT. The chain is built from TRBV7-9 and TRBJ1-1, with TRBD1 matching 7 bases. CDR1 is SEHNR, CDR2 FQNEAQ, per germline (reference sequence). Trimming took 0 bases from V and 5 from J; bases not matched to a gene: 15. The CDR3 contains 18 residues. The variable domain in full, with the rest retrieved from reference TRBV7-9 and TRBJ1-1, is DTGVSQNPRHKITKRGQNVTFRCDPISEHNRLYWYRQTLGQGPEFLTYFQNEAQLEKSRLLSDRFSAERPKGSFSTLEIQRTEQGDSAMYLCASSLAAGGIGGYTEAFFGQGTRLTVV.

A single count supports this clone. V and J are TRBV11-3 and TRBJ2-7; 7 nucleotides line up with TRBD1. Germline CDR1 reads SGHNT; CDR2 reads YENEEA. Trimming at V came to 6 bases and at J to 0 bases, leaving 2 bases not matched to a gene. The CDR3 spans 13 residues. The CDR3 region is CASRGTDSYEQYF. In nucleotides, the CDR3 is TGTGCCAGCAGGGGGACAGACTCCTACGAGCAGTACTTC.

The chain joins TRBV10-3 to TRBJ2-1, with 12 bases aligning to TRBD2. This CDR3 is 16 amino acids long. Germline V gene sequence: CDR1 ENHRY, CDR2 SYGVKD. J gave up 1 base and V 4 bases, and 2 bases lay outside the gene matches. CDR3 sequence: CAISGLAGGSYNEQFF. DNA of the CDR3: TGTGCCATCAGTGGGCTAGCGGGGGGGTCCTACAATGAGCAGTTCTTC.

This chain joins TRBV5-6 and TRBJ2-7, with a tentative D call TRBD1 (6 bases). Germline V gene data show CDR1 as SGHDT and CDR2 as YYEEEE. The CDR3 is 15 residues long. Trimming removed 3 bases from V and 1 base from J, with 14 bases in between. The CDR3 protein is CASSSPGHGSYEQYF. DNA of the CDR3: TGTGCCAGCAGCTCTCCGGGACACGGATCCTACGAGCAGTACTTC.

This clone was seen only a few times. The chain is built from TRBV4-3 and TRBJ1-1; D may be TRBD1 (5 bases). The CDR3 length is 14 residues. Trimming removed 3 bases at V and 1 base at J, with 9 bases between. The germline V gene encodes CDR1 LGHNA and CDR2 YSLEER. The CDR3 loop is CASSHQRGNTEAFF. The CDR3 bases are TGCGCCAGCAGCCACCAGAGGGGGAACACTGAAGCTTTCTTT.

The chain links TRBV6-5 to TRBJ2-3; D possibly uses TRBD1 or TRBD2 (5 bases each). This CDR3 has 14 residues. V lost 2 bases, J lost 6 bases, and 12 bases lay in between. Looked up from germline, CDR1 is MNHEY and CDR2 is SVGAGI. DNA of the CDR3: TGTGCCAGCAGTTACGGGCAGGGAGTGGATACGCAGTATTTT. Its protein is CASSYGQGVDTQYF.

V and J are TRBV7-3 and TRBJ2-7, with no clear D. V shed 8 bases and J shed 7 bases, with 18 bases lying between them. The germline gives CDR1 SGHTA, CDR2 FQGTGA. This CDR3 region has 13 residues. The CDR3 is CASATGSLGEQYF. DNA for the CDR3: TGTGCCAGCGCCACCGGGTCCCTGGGGGAGCAGTACTTC.

The gene calls are TRBV5-1 and TRBJ1-2; D ambiguous. The ends were cut back, 2 bases at V and 6 bases at J, with 14 bases in the middle. This CDR3 has 14 residues. Germline CDR1 SGHRS, CDR2 YFSETQ. The CDR3 loop reads CASSLGRVWNGYTF. For the CDR3, the DNA is TGCGCCAGCAGCTTAGGGCGGGTGTGGAATGGCTACACCTTC.

The V and J genes are TRBV6-1 and TRBJ1-1, with D unresolved. The V end was cut by 1 base, the J end by 1 base, with 10 bases between. The CDR3 consists of 15 residues. From germline, CDR1 is MNHNS and CDR2 SASEGT. CDR3 loop: CASSEGQTGNTEAFF. In DNA, the CDR3 is TGTGCCAGCAGTGAAGGTCAGACGGGGAACACTGAAGCTTTCTTT.

The chain combines TRBV4-3 with TRBJ2-1; TRBD1 agrees at 7 bases. The V gene end was trimmed by 1 base and the J gene end by 7 bases; junction bases not matched to a gene: 7. The CDR3 length is 15 residues. In germline, CDR1 is LGHNA, CDR2 YSLEER. DNA of the CDR3: TGCGCCAGCAGCCAAGGACAGGGTTTCGGGAATGAGCAGTTCTTC. This translates into CASSQGQGFGNEQFF.

The V call is TRBV6-6, the J call TRBJ1-1; D gene uncertain. The V end was cut by 3 bases, the J end by 4 bases, with 12 bases between. The CDR3 runs 14 residues. Germline V CDR1 and CDR2: MNHNY, SVGAGI (reference sequence). The CDR3 loop reads CASSYTGFGTEAFF. CDR3 DNA: TGTGCCAGCAGTTATACGGGGTTTGGCACTGAAGCTTTCTTT.

The chain links TRBV19 to TRBJ2-1, with D maybe TRBD2 (6 bases). Trimming removed 8 bases from V and 0 bases from J, with 14 bases in between. The germline V gene has CDR1 LNHDA and CDR2 SQIVND (reference sequence). CDR3 length: 15 amino acids. The CDR3 nucleotides read TGTGCCAGTTTGGGCGGGACCCCCTCCTACAATGAGCAGTTCTTC. Its translation is CASLGGTPSYNEQFF.

This clone was seen a single time. V gene TRBV11-2 combines with J gene TRBJ2-7, with D unclear. CDR1 is SGHAT and CDR2 is FQNNGV in the germline V gene. The CDR3 contains 17 residues. The V gene lost 4 bases and the J gene lost 2 bases, with 21 bases spanning the gap. The CDR3 sequence: CASSSYLDTGLAYEQYF. The CDR3 nucleotides read TGTGCCAGCAGCTCCTACCTAGACACCGGGTTAGCCTACGAGCAGTACTTC. The variable domain in full, with the rest retrieved from reference TRBV11-2 and TRBJ2-7, is EAGVAQSPRYKIIEKRQSVAFWCNPISGHATLYWYQQILGQGPKLLIQFQNNGVVDDSQLPKDRFSAERLKGVDSTLKIQPAKLEDSAVYLCASSSYLDTGLAYEQYFGPGTRLTVT.

CDR3: CASSRQVEGGEAFF. Here the CDR3 DNA reads TGTGCCAGCAGTCGACAGGTCGAAGGTGGGGAAGCTTTCTTT. V gene TRBV6-5 combines with J gene TRBJ1-1; weak D call: TRBD1 (6 bases). The CDR3 has 14 residues. The V gene lost 5 bases and the J gene lost 8 bases, with 18 bases spanning the gap. In germline, CDR1 is MNHEY, CDR2 SVGAGI.

The chain carries TRBV5-1 and TRBJ2-7; possibly TRBD2 for D (6 bases). Per the germline V gene, CDR1 is SGHRS and CDR2 is YFSETQ. Between the trimmed V and J ends, which lost 0 bases and 2 bases, there was a span of 9 bases. The CDR3 runs to 14 residues. CDR3 residues: CASSLGGATYEQYF. Here the CDR3 DNA reads TGCGCCAGCAGCTTGGGCGGGGCTACCTACGAGCAGTACTTC.

The rearrangement uses TRBV12-5 and TRBJ1-5; D unclear. Germline CDR1 and CDR2: LGHNT and FRNRAP. CDR3 length: 11 residues. Trimming took 5 bases from V and 7 from J, leaving 6 bases between them. CDR3 bases: TGTGCTAGTGGTAAAGGACAGCCCCAGCATTTT. Its protein product is CASGKGQPQHF.